Below, one T cell receptor (beta chain) is given with its context. Its matching antigen is unknown. Germline CDR1 reads KGHSH; CDR2 reads LQKENI. CDR3 length: 14 residues. With 3 bases removed from V and 0 bases from J, the gap between germline ends came to 7 bases. Data came from immunoSEQ multiplex PCR; TCRdb stores just in-frame clones and leaves some out. This sample has about 2.3 million clones; less than 95% occur once, and the top ten carry 0.37%. The sample originates from a study of shared clonotypes between healthy human individuals. Points from the study as a whole: About 5.2% was the fraction of naive CD4 clonotypes found shared across a few donors.

Material: naive CD4+ T cells from PBMCs. Noted subset: CD45RA+ positively selected. This TCR was recovered from a man aged 18-30 years in good health. Some clones in this sample may be carry-over from other donors' samples. The genes are TRBV18 and TRBJ2-3; D not resolved. CDR3 sequence reads: CASSPQPSTDTQYF. The CDR3 DNA reads as TGTGCCAGCTCACCCCAACCTAGCACAGATACGCAGTATTTT.